Here is one T cell receptor (beta chain) with its context. This record comes from a study of blood T cell repertoires in COVID-19. Authors' processing steps: Estimation of nucleated cell counts was performed using reference gene primer amplification. Data came from immunoSEQ multiplex PCR; TCRdb stores just in-frame clones and leaves some out. V, J and clone size were drawn from that table, and D and trimming were deduced from the DNA. The data show about 230,000 clones, about nine tenths seen once. The junction had 6 bases not matched to a gene; V was cut back by 0 bases and J by 3 bases. Germline loops: CDR1 SGHVS, CDR2 FNYEAQ. CDR3 size: 18 residues.

The sequence was collected from a man over 45 with COVID-19, enrolled during active disease. The chain has TRBV7-6 and TRBJ2-2, with 11 bases identical to TRBD2. The sample was peripheral blood. This chain's CDR3 is CASSLAQIAGGDTGELFF. The CDR3 region has the DNA TGTGCCAGCAGCTTAGCCCAAATAGCGGGGGGGGACACCGGGGAGCTGTTTTTT.